The 16 T cell receptor beta chains in this list originate from one sample, sequenced in a study of T cell responses to AZD1222 COVID-19 vaccine. Sequencing was performed with immunoSEQ multiplex PCR; in TCRdb, only in-frame clones are kept and a portion is missing. The repertoire holds around 140,000 clones, with around 84% as singletons. The sequencing here drew on peripheral blood, taken on day 0 of AZD1222 vaccination. The receptors were sampled from an adult in good health.

The rearrangement joins TRBV3-1 (or the pseudogene TRBV3-2) to TRBJ1-5; D gene unclear. CDR1 and CDR2 (germline): LGHDT, YNNKEL (reference sequence). CDR3 length: 14 amino acids. Between the trimmed V and J ends, which lost 0 bases and 4 bases, there was a span of 7 bases. The CDR3 sequence is CASSQEVGNQPQHF. Written as DNA, the CDR3 is TGTGCCAGCAGCCAAGAAGTGGGTAATCAGCCCCAGCATTTT.

The J gene is TRBJ1-5, the V gene TRBV2; a weak D match, TRBD1 (6 bases). This CDR3 contains 14 residues. V lost 5 bases and J 4 bases, leaving 12 bases between the germline ends. The germline V gene encodes CDR1 SNHLY and CDR2 FYNNEI. The DNA of the CDR3 is TGTGCCAGCAGTCCGGACAGCCCAAATCAGCCCCAGCATTTT. The encoded protein is CASSPDSPNQPQHF.

The V gene is TRBV4-3, the J gene TRBJ2-5; D call uncertain. CDR3 length: 13 amino acids. The V and J ends lost 1 base and 2 bases respectively, with 5 bases between them. In germline, CDR1 is LGHNA, CDR2 YSLEER. CDR3 region: CASSQGPQETQYF. DNA for the CDR3: TGCGCCAGCAGCCAAGGTCCTCAAGAGACCCAGTACTTC.

This sequence joins TRBV13 and TRBJ2-3, with D unresolved. V was clipped by 1 base and J by 6 bases, with 5 bases between them. The germline V gene encodes CDR1 PRHDT and CDR2 FYEKMQ (reference sequence). The CDR3 is made up of 12 amino acids. In nucleotides, the CDR3 is TGTGCCAGCAGCTTAGACAAGGATACGCAGTATTTT. As protein: CASSLDKDTQYF.

V is TRBV18 and J is TRBJ1-1; D is possibly TRBD1 (5 bases). Germline V lookup: CDR1 KGHSH, CDR2 LQKENI. The CDR3 spans 13 residues. The V end was cut by 2 bases, the J end by 4 bases, with 8 bases between. CDR3 coding DNA: TGTGCCAGCTCACCAAAGGGGTCCACTGAAGCTTTCTTT. This encodes CASSPKGSTEAFF.

This clone came up once. This chain joins TRBV19 and TRBJ1-1, with D possibly matching TRBD1 (6 bases). CDR3 length: 16 residues. Germline V gives CDR1 LNHDA, CDR2 SQIVND (reference sequence). V lost 3 bases, J lost 7 bases, and 21 bases lay in between. The CDR3 protein is CASSIRARGAFGEAFF. The DNA of the CDR3 is TGTGCCAGTAGTATTAGGGCTAGGGGGGCATTTGGTGAAGCTTTCTTT.

The chain recombines TRBV6-5 with TRBJ1-1, with D unclear. The length of the CDR3 is 15 residues. The germline V gene encodes CDR1 MNHEY and CDR2 SVGAGI. V was cut by 6 bases and J by 0 bases, with 14 bases left in between. The CDR3, as DNA: TGTGCCAGCAGGCGACAAGTCTCTATGAACACTGAAGCTTTCTTT. Translated: CASRRQVSMNTEAFF.

The chain has TRBV13 and TRBJ2-3; 14 bases align to TRBD2. V was clipped by 3 bases and J by 3 bases; unmatched bases: 8. Germline-derived CDR1 and CDR2 are PRHDT and FYEKMQ (reference sequence). This CDR3 is 18 amino acids long. CDR3 nucleotides: TGTGCCAGCAGCTTGGTGGGACTAGCGGGGGTTGGAACAGATACGCAGTATTTT. Amino acid sequence: CASSLVGLAGVGTDTQYF.

The rearrangement links TRBV3-1 (or the pseudogene TRBV3-2) to TRBJ1-2; D call uncertain. Deletions cut 2 bases from V and 6 bases from J, with 7 bases between. The CDR3 covers 12 residues. CDR1 and CDR2 from the germline V gene are LGHDT and YNNKEL (reference sequence). CDR3 nucleotides: TGTGCCAGCAGCCAAAGTAGGGATGGCTACACCTTC. It is translated as CASSQSRDGYTF.

J is TRBJ2-1 and V is TRBV4-3, with 9 bases identical to TRBD2. The CDR3 loop spans 18 amino acids. Germline V lookup: CDR1 LGHNA, CDR2 YSLEER. V shed 4 bases and J 0 bases; nucleotides not matched to a gene: 10. CDR3 region: CASSPLAGPTSSYNEQFF. The CDR3 bases are TGCGCCAGCAGCCCACTAGCGGGCCCAACCAGCTCCTACAATGAGCAGTTCTTC.

V and J are TRBV4-3 and TRBJ1-6; D remains ambiguous. The CDR3 sequence is 14 residues long. Germline-derived CDR1 and CDR2 are LGHNA and YSLEER. With 1 base removed from V and 6 bases from J, the gap between germline ends came to 7 bases. The CDR3 reads CASSQGGTNSPLHF. CDR3 bases: TGCGCCAGCAGCCAAGGGGGTACTAATTCACCCCTCCACTTT.

The chain uses TRBV5-1 and TRBJ1-6, with D unclear. The CDR3 consists of 15 residues. V lost 0 bases and J 5 bases, leaving 9 bases between the germline ends. Looked up from germline, CDR1 is SGHRS and CDR2 is YFSETQ. Written as DNA, the CDR3 is TGCGCCAGCAGCTTGGGCCTGGGGAATAATTCACCCCTCCACTTT. It is translated as CASSLGLGNNSPLHF.

The genes are TRBV4-3 and TRBJ1-6; the D is unclear. Looked up from germline, CDR1 is LGHNA and CDR2 is YSLEER. V was pared by 4 bases and J by 0 bases, with 16 bases between. The CDR3 spans 18 residues. The CDR3 nucleotides read TGCGCCAGCAGCCGACGGACGTCCTCTTTCTCCTATAATTCACCCCTCCACTTT. This translates into CASSRRTSSFSYNSPLHF.

This clone was detected a few times. The CDR3 sequence: CAITSNTEAFF. In DNA form, the CDR3 reads TGTGCCATCACTTCGAACACTGAAGCTTTCTTT. The chain employs TRBV10-3 and TRBJ1-1, with D unclear. V lost 7 bases to trimming and J lost 1 base, with 4 bases between them. Germline V gives CDR1 ENHRY, CDR2 SYGVKD. This CDR3 has 11 residues.

This clone was detected only a few times. This chain uses TRBV5-4 with TRBJ2-3; 11 nucleotides match TRBD2. Germline CDR1 is SGHNT and CDR2 is YYREEE (reference sequence). Germline trimming cut 3 bases from V and 4 bases from J; bases unmatched to any gene: 4. The CDR3 loop spans 15 amino acids. Here the CDR3 reads CASSYTSGGSDTQYF. In nucleotides, the CDR3 is TGTGCCAGCAGCTATACTAGCGGGGGTTCAGATACGCAGTATTTT.

The chain joins TRBV5-6 to TRBJ1-5; D may be TRBD1 (5 bases). V lost 2 bases, J lost 4 bases, and 7 bases lay in between. Germline assignment: CDR1 SGHDT and CDR2 YYEEEE. This CDR3 contains 13 residues. The CDR3 nucleotides are TGTGCCAGCAGCTTTGGGGGTAATCAGCCCCAGCATTTT. Its translation: CASSFGGNQPQHF.